The 27 T cell receptor beta chains given below trace back to one sample, sequenced in a study of blood T cell repertoires in COVID-19. Data came from immunoSEQ multiplex PCR; TCRdb stores just in-frame clones and leaves some out. The repertoire includes fewer than 500,000 clones, 75% to 90% of them detected once, and around 1.1% sits in the top ten. The sequencing sample was made of PBMCs or T cells enriched from blood (not recorded which). Every receptor here comes from a man under 40 who had recovered from COVID-19.

V gene TRBV12-3 or TRBV12-4 combines with J gene TRBJ2-5, with D maybe TRBD1 (6 bases). The CDR3 consists of 12 residues. The V end was cut by 5 bases, the J end by 9 bases, with 13 bases between. CDR3 sequence reads: CASSLTKGAQYF. The CDR3 DNA reads TGTGCCAGCAGTCTGACAAAGGGGGCCCAGTACTTC.

The chain couples TRBV28 to TRBJ1-1; D might be TRBD1 (6 bases). The CDR3 runs to 13 residues. Germline V gene data show CDR1 as MDHEN and CDR2 as SYDVKM. Trimming stripped 10 bases from V and 6 bases from J, with 18 bases between. The CDR3 DNA sequence: TGTGCCACCGAATTAGACAGGACCTCTGAAGCTTTCTTT. As protein: CATELDRTSEAFF. Filled out from reference TRBV28 and TRBJ1-1, the complete variable domain reads DVKVTQSSRYLVKRTGEKVFLECVQDMDHENMFWYRQDPGLGLRLIYFSYDVKMKEKGDIPEGYSVSREKKERFSLILESASTNQTSMYLCATELDRTSEAFFGQGTRLTVV.

The chain uses TRBV7-9 and TRBJ2-7; 11 bases line up with TRBD2. With V trimmed by 2 bases and J by 12 bases, 6 bases remained unmatched. The CDR3 length is 13 residues. Germline CDR1 is SEHNR and CDR2 is FQNEAQ (reference sequence). This chain's CDR3 is CASSLQLAGVPYF. The DNA for the CDR3 is TGTGCCAGCAGCTTACAACTAGCGGGAGTACCGTACTTC.

This rearrangement joins TRBV27 to TRBJ2-5; D gene unclear. The V end was cut by 4 bases, the J end by 5 bases, with 17 bases between. In germline, CDR1 is MNHEY, CDR2 SMNVEV (reference sequence). The CDR3 is 15 amino acids. As DNA, the CDR3 is TGTGCCAGCAGTTCCCTGGGCCAGGTTCGGGAGACCCAGTACTTC. Its translation is CASSSLGQVRETQYF.

The chain has TRBV28 and TRBJ2-7; 11 bases line up with TRBD2. The CDR3 sequence is 14 residues long. Germline lookup yields CDR1 MDHEN and CDR2 SYDVKM. The CDR3 reads CASSRGGLAVLKAV. CDR3 nucleotides: TGTGCCAGCAGTCGAGGGGGACTAGCGGTCCTAAAAGCGGTC.

The genes are TRBV21-1 and TRBJ2-1; the tabulated D call, TRBD2, remains unverified against the DNA. TRBV21-1 is annotated as a pseudogene. The CDR3 consists of 16 residues. The CDR3, as DNA: TGTGCCAGCCGAAAGGTGGACTGTAGCTCCTACAATGAGCAGTTCTTC. Protein: CASRKVDCSSYNEQFF.

Here the CDR3 reads CASSSAASDQGEQYF. The CDR3 region has the DNA TGTGCCAGCTCCTCGGCGGCCTCAGATCAGGGCGAGCAGTACTTC. V usage is TRBV28 and J usage is TRBJ2-7; a possible D gene is TRBD1 (5 bases). Germline assignment: CDR1 MDHEN and CDR2 SYDVKM. The CDR3 sequence is 15 residues long. Trimming took 8 bases from V and 6 from J, leaving 23 bases between them.

The chain recombines TRBV9 with TRBJ2-3; 7 bases fit TRBD1. CDR3 length: 15 amino acids. J was trimmed by 2 bases and V by 0 bases; bases with no gene match: 3. In germline, CDR1 is SGDLS, CDR2 YYNGEE. CDR3 in DNA: TGTGCCAGCAGCGTAGCAGGGGGTCTCACAGATACGCAGTATTTT. Translated: CASSVAGGLTDTQYF.

The V and J genes are TRBV10-3 and TRBJ1-1; D is possibly TRBD1 (5 bases). This CDR3 region has 15 residues. Between the trimmed V and J ends, which lost 3 bases and 1 base, there was a span of 12 bases. Per the germline V gene, CDR1 is ENHRY and CDR2 is SYGVKD. CDR3 nucleotides: TGTGCCATCAGTGACGGGCAGGGTTGGAACACTGAAGCTTTCTTT. This encodes CAISDGQGWNTEAFF.

The chain links TRBV10-3 to TRBJ2-2; a weak D match, TRBD1 (5 bases). The CDR3 has 16 amino acids. The germline gives CDR1 ENHRY, CDR2 SYGVKD. Trimming took off 0 bases at V and 5 bases at J, with 13 bases between the two ends. The CDR3 loop reads CAISESGRAKTGELFF. In nucleotides, the CDR3 is TGTGCCATCAGTGAGTCTGGCAGGGCTAAGACCGGGGAGCTGTTTTTT.

This chain connects TRBV6-5 to TRBJ1-1; 11 positions match TRBD1. The CDR3 contains 15 residues. The V segment lost 9 bases and the J segment 4 bases; nucleotides outside the gene matches: 10. CDR1 and CDR2 (germline): MNHEY, SVGAGI. The CDR3 loop is CASRDRGFSGTEAFF. As DNA, the CDR3 is TGTGCCAGTAGGGACAGGGGGTTTTCGGGCACTGAAGCTTTCTTT.

The chain is built from TRBV18 and TRBJ1-6, with TRBD1 matching over 7 bases. Losses at the gene ends were 4 bases for V and 6 bases for J; bases not matched to a gene: 9. The germline V gene encodes CDR1 KGHSH and CDR2 LQKENI. The CDR3 length is 16 residues. In nucleotides, the CDR3 is TGTGCCAGCTCACAAAAAGGGACAGACCTTAATTCACCCCTCCACTTT. Encoded protein: CASSQKGTDLNSPLHF.

This chain links TRBV10-1 with TRBJ2-1; D is unclear. Trimming removed 0 bases from V and 4 bases from J, with 7 bases in between. CDR1 WNHNN and CDR2 SYGVQD come from the germline V gene (reference sequence). The CDR3 consists of 14 residues. The CDR3 here is CASSESPGYNEQFF. The CDR3, as DNA: TGCGCCAGCAGTGAGTCGCCCGGGTACAATGAGCAGTTCTTC.

The chain couples TRBV7-2 to TRBJ2-3; 8 nucleotides agree with TRBD2. Looked up from germline, CDR1 is SGHTA and CDR2 is FQGNSA. This CDR3 has 19 amino acids. V gave up 1 base and J gave up 4 bases; unmatched junction bases: 16. In DNA, the CDR3 is TGTGCCAGCAGCTTAGTTCACCGACTAGCGCCCCTGGGGCCAGATACGCAGTATTTT. It yields the protein CASSLVHRLAPLGPDTQYF.

This clone showed up just a few times. The chain recombines TRBV7-9 with TRBJ2-3, with 10 bases lining up with TRBD2. The CDR3 is 16 residues long. V shed 1 base, J shed 4 bases, and the junction held 5 bases outside the gene matches. Germline CDR1 is SEHNR and CDR2 is FQNEAQ (reference sequence). The CDR3 spells CASSLVLAGDSDTQYF. The CDR3 bases are TGTGCCAGCAGCTTAGTTCTAGCGGGAGACTCAGATACGCAGTATTTT. Full variable domain (outside the CDR3, taken from reference TRBV7-9 and TRBJ2-3): DTGVSQNPRHKITKRGQNVTFRCDPISEHNRLYWYRQTLGQGPEFLTYFQNEAQLEKSRLLSDRFSAERPKGSFSTLEIQRTEQGDSAMYLCASSLVLAGDSDTQYFGPGTRLTVL.

Only a few counts were recorded for this clone. V and J are TRBV19 and TRBJ2-1; 10 nucleotides agree with TRBD2. J gave up 9 bases and V 6 bases, and 8 bases lay outside the gene matches. The CDR3 length is 14 residues. Germline V CDR1 and CDR2: LNHDA, SQIVND (reference sequence). This chain's CDR3 is CASRGLAGVVEQFF. Here the CDR3 DNA reads TGTGCCAGTAGAGGGCTAGCGGGAGTTGTTGAGCAGTTCTTC.

This sequence joins TRBV3-1 (or the pseudogene TRBV3-2) and TRBJ1-1, with D maybe TRBD1 (6 bases). CDR1 LGHDT and CDR2 YNNKEL come from the germline V gene (reference sequence). CDR3 length: 16 amino acids. The V gene lost 0 bases and the J gene lost 4 bases, with 15 bases spanning the gap. The CDR3 protein is CASSQEQGGVGTEAFF. For the CDR3, the DNA is TGTGCCAGCAGCCAAGAACAGGGCGGAGTGGGCACTGAAGCTTTCTTT.

This chain joins TRBV7-3 and TRBJ2-3; 9 bases map to TRBD2. The CDR3 totals 16 residues. V lost 5 bases to trimming and J lost 1 base; unmatched junction nucleotides: 7. Germline-derived CDR1 and CDR2 are SGHTA and FQGTGA. The CDR3 reads CASSATSGGGTDTQYF. The CDR3 DNA reads as TGTGCCAGCAGCGCGACTAGCGGTGGGGGCACAGATACGCAGTATTTT. Drawing the rest from reference TRBV7-3 and TRBJ2-3, the complete variable domain is GAGVSQTPSNKVTEKGKYVELRCDPISGHTALYWYRQSLGQGPEFLIYFQGTGAADDSGLPNDRFFAVRPEGSVSTLKIQRTERGDSAVYLCASSATSGGGTDTQYFGPGTRLTVL.

The chain carries TRBV18 and TRBJ2-1; weak D call: TRBD1 (5 bases). The CDR3 spans 15 residues. The V and J ends lost 3 bases and 1 base respectively, with 10 bases between them. Germline CDR1 is KGHSH and CDR2 is LQKENI. This CDR3 reads CASSPRDPSYNEQFF. The CDR3 nucleotides read TGTGCCAGCTCACCCAGGGATCCGTCCTACAATGAGCAGTTCTTC.

This sequence joins TRBV28 and TRBJ2-7; D gene unclear. The V gene lost 4 bases and the J gene lost 4 bases, with 14 bases spanning the gap. CDR1 MDHEN and CDR2 SYDVKM come from the germline V gene. The CDR3 consists of 14 residues. CDR3 protein: CASSSPLDLYEQYF. The DNA of the CDR3 is TGTGCCAGCAGTTCCCCCCTCGACTTGTACGAGCAGTACTTC.

The chain uses TRBV2 and TRBJ2-3; perhaps TRBD2 as D (6 bases). Germline V gene lookup returns CDR1 SNHLY and CDR2 FYNNEI. This CDR3 spans 15 amino acids. V lost 8 bases and J 6 bases, leaving 21 bases between the germline ends. Here the CDR3 reads CASGAEGSFMDTQYF. The CDR3 region has the DNA TGTGCCAGCGGGGCGGAGGGCTCCTTCATGGATACGCAGTATTTT.

The chain joins TRBV5-5 to TRBJ2-5, with TRBD2 as a possible D gene (6 bases). V was shortened by 5 bases and J by 5 bases, with 19 bases between the two germline ends. CDR3 length: 15 residues. Germline CDR1 reads SGHKS; CDR2 reads YYEKEE (reference sequence). The CDR3 DNA reads as TGTGCCAGCAGTCCCGGGGGTGTAGGGCAGGAGACCCAGTACTTC. It is translated as CASSPGGVGQETQYF. The full variable domain, its missing parts supplied by reference TRBV5-5 and TRBJ2-5, is DAGVTQSPTHLIKTRGQQVTLRCSPISGHKSVSWYQQVLGQGPQFIFQYYEKEERGRGNFPDRFSARQFPNYSSELNVNALLLGDSALYLCASSPGGVGQETQYFGPGTRLLVL.

The V gene is TRBV28, the J gene TRBJ2-1, with a weak D call TRBD2 (5 bases). Germline V gene lookup returns CDR1 MDHEN and CDR2 SYDVKM. The V and J ends lost 8 bases and 7 bases respectively, with 21 bases between them. The CDR3 sequence is 15 residues long. CDR3 region: CASGALREQVNEQFF. The DNA for the CDR3 is TGTGCCAGCGGAGCCCTGAGGGAGCAGGTTAATGAGCAGTTCTTC.

The chain couples TRBV11-2 to TRBJ1-5, with TRBD1 matching over 10 bases. The germline V gene encodes CDR1 SGHAT and CDR2 FQNNGV. The length of the CDR3 is 15 residues. Unmatched junction bases numbered 1, after V lost 3 bases and J lost 2 bases. For the CDR3, the DNA is TGTGCCAGCAGCTTTGGGACAGGGGGCAATCAGCCCCAGCATTTT. Residues: CASSFGTGGNQPQHF. The variable domain in full, completed from reference TRBV11-2 and TRBJ1-5, reads EAGVAQSPRYKIIEKRQSVAFWCNPISGHATLYWYQQILGQGPKLLIQFQNNGVVDDSQLPKDRFSAERLKGVDSTLKIQPAKLEDSAVYLCASSFGTGGNQPQHFGDGTRLSIL.

With respect to this clone: A read error may account for a junction end that differs from germline. V usage is TRBV4-2 and J usage is TRBJ1-6; D may be TRBD1 (5 bases). CDR3 length: 16 residues. Germline V gives CDR1 LGHNA, CDR2 YNFKEQ. The CDR3 DNA sequence: TGTGCCAGCAGCCAAGACCAGGGATCCTTTAATTCACCCCTCCACTTT. Protein: CASSQDQGSFNSPLHF.

The gene calls are TRBV18 and TRBJ2-2, with D maybe TRBD1 (7 bases). CDR1 is KGHSH, CDR2 LQKENI, per germline. The CDR3 spans 15 residues. V lost 6 bases to trimming and J lost 2 bases, with 13 bases between them. This CDR3 reads CASSRDSKNTGELFF. CDR3 DNA sequence: TGTGCCAGCTCGCGGGACAGCAAAAACACCGGGGAGCTGTTTTTT.

This chain connects TRBV29-1 to TRBJ1-1; D unclear. The CDR3 runs to 13 residues. Germline assignment: CDR1 SQVTM and CDR2 ANQGSEA. V lost 4 bases to trimming and J lost 3 bases, with 12 bases between them. The CDR3 sequence: CSVGLSRDTEAFF. Here the CDR3 DNA reads TGCAGCGTTGGACTCTCGAGGGACACTGAAGCTTTCTTT.